This TCR beta chain was identified during a study of blood T cell repertoires in COVID-19. At the level of the study: Whether acute or convalescent, the COVID-19 samples came from the United States, Italy and Spain.

Note on this clone: The sample contains more than one DNA sequence encoding this CDR3.

Only in-frame clones appear in the TCRdb table, and some are missing; sequencing was by immunoSEQ multiplex PCR. The sample carries over 65,000 clones, around 86% recorded once. Germline V gene sequence: CDR1 GTSNPN, CDR2 SVGIG (reference sequence). The CDR3 spans 13 residues. The V and J ends lost 0 bases and 2 bases respectively, with 5 bases between them. The specimen was peripheral blood. The clonotype was recovered from an older man with acute or convalescent COVID-19. V is TRBV30 and J is TRBJ1-5; no clear D. CDR3 loop: CAWSVGGNQPQHF. The CDR3 DNA reads TGTGCCTGGAGTGTCGGTGGCAATCAGCCCCAGCATTTT.